This TCR beta chain was captured by sequencing in a study of cytomegalovirus exposure and HLA in healthy donors. Profiling relied on immunoSEQ multiplex PCR, and the TCRdb table lists in-frame clones only, not all of them. The sample has around 93,000 clones; about 85% are singletons. The ends lost 2 bases at V and 8 bases at J; junction bases unmatched: 6. The CDR3 covers 15 residues. Per germline, CDR1 WSHSY and CDR2 SAAADI. This clonotype was sampled from a man younger than 35 in good health and CMV-seropositive. The sample consisted of PBMCs. This chain joins TRBV10-2 and TRBJ1-4; 9 nucleotides match TRBD1. The CDR3 DNA reads TGCGCCAGCAGTGAGCAGTGGACAGGGGAAGAAAAACTGTTTTTT. Its protein product is CASSEQWTGEEKLFF.